This T cell receptor (beta chain) is from a study of early T cells in non-severe SARS-CoV-2 infection. The sample holds many counts of this clonotype. TCRdb reprocessed the 5' RACE reads with MiXCR, giving one entry per CDR3 protein. The table records just under 90,000 distinct CDR3 sequences, approximately 15% of them present only once. Germline V gene lookup returns CDR1 MGHRA and CDR2 YSYEKL. The CDR3 contains 15 residues. Trimming removed 0 bases at V and 1 base at J, with 7 bases between. The sequenced sample was whole blood. This TCR was sampled from an adult who was a healthcare worker with PCR-confirmed SARS-CoV-2 infection or an uninfected control (not recorded which). The gene calls are TRBV4-1 and TRBJ1-5; no definite D call. DNA of the CDR3: TGCGCCAGCAGCCAAGAGGGTCTGAGCAATCAGCCCCAGCATTTT. Translation: CASSQEGLSNQPQHF.